The clone carrying this T cell receptor (beta chain) was seen ten or more times. The antigen is undetermined. This CDR3 region has 14 residues. V lost 1 base and J lost 0, with 6 bases in between. CDR1 is SGHTA and CDR2 is FQGNSA in the germline V gene. The data derive from a study of blood T cells in healthy people across ages. A second 7 to 11 cycle PCR used barcoded and J-beta primers. In TCRdb, the 5' RACE reads were re-called with MiXCR into one record per CDR3 protein. Of about 930,000 distinct CDR3 sequences in the sample, about 29% were seen once. Findings of the study overall: The recorded TCR beta diversity per million T cells decreased in a roughly linear manner with age.

The same data also went into a second study, on T cells of mothers and their children. As reported in that work: Second-round PCR products received sample barcodes and 2-4 random nucleotides from the M1S primer.

Sequenced: blood. The V call is TRBV7-2, the J call TRBJ1-2; D is uncertain. The clonotype was recovered from a woman in her 40s in good health. CDR3 DNA sequence: TGTGCCAGCAGCTTAGGACCCGCTAACTATGGCTACACCTTC. Translating it yields CASSLGPANYGYTF.